The clone carrying this T cell receptor beta chain was observed a few times. The data stem from a study of T-cell memory formation after mild COVID-19. Unmatched junction bases numbered 1, after V lost 6 bases and J lost 0 bases. Germline-derived CDR1 and CDR2 are MNHEY and SVGAGI. This CDR3 contains 14 residues. cDNA libraries for TCR alpha and TCR beta, carrying sample barcodes and UMIs, came from 5'RACE with constant-segment primers. TCRdb redid the calling of the 5' RACE reads with MiXCR, one entry per CDR3 protein. The sample includes about 300,000 distinct CDR3 sequences, approximately 20% seen only once; the top ten take roughly 20%.

The TCR originated in a man in his late teens or twenties who had mild COVID-19 (a few samples of this study predate the infection). Cell type and time point are not known. The sequenced sample was PBMCs or a T cell subset sorted from them (not recorded which). The chain couples TRBV6-5 to TRBJ1-1; 10 nucleotides match TRBD1. The CDR3: CASRGQGMNTEAFF. CDR3 DNA sequence: TGTGCCAGCAGGGGACAGGGGATGAACACTGAAGCTTTCTTT.